This TCR beta chain comes out of a study of blood T cell repertoires in COVID-19. Study-level information: Samples of COVID-19 (acute and convalescent) were obtained from the United States, Italy and Spain. The analysed material was cDNA or gDNA that came from T cells, B-cell-depleted T cells, or PBMCs.

Under the authors' procedure: Scientists estimated how many nucleated cells there were by amplifying reference gene primers. The protocol was immunoSEQ multiplex PCR, while the TCRdb copy is restricted to in-frame clones and leaves out a portion. D and trimming were read from the DNA, whereas the V and J calls and clone size are those reported in that table. The data show roughly 230,000 clones, with around 89% seen just once and 2.1% held by the top ten. The CDR3 contains 16 residues. From germline, CDR1 is LGHDT and CDR2 YNNKEL (reference sequence). Seattle patient enrollment occurred during active infection, with longitudinal follow-up thereafter.

The chain is built from TRBV3-1 (or the pseudogene TRBV3-2) and TRBJ2-5; 8 bases are shared with TRBD2. This TCR was sampled from a woman aged 55-70 years with COVID-19, enrolled during active disease. Specimen: peripheral blood. Here the CDR3 DNA reads TGTGCTACCCAACGCCGGGGGGGGTTGGCGGTGGAGACCCAGTACTTC. It translates to CATQRRGGLAVETQYF.